This TCR beta chain was found in a study of shared clonotypes between healthy human individuals. The naive CD8 fraction comprised CD45RO-negative cells positively selected for CCR7 and excluded terminally differentiated effector memory CD45RA+ cells. Donors comprised only Caucasian adults living in Nashville, Tennessee. Assay execution took place at the deep level. Authors' data handling: Filtering differed, since immunoSEQ gave only junction sequences and no quality scores. The method was immunoSEQ multiplex PCR; TCRdb's version includes in-frame clones alone and lacks a portion of them. V and J calls and clone size are given by that table; D and trimming were obtained from the DNA. The table lists around 1.9 million clones, about 93% of them singletons, with under 2% in the top ten. This clone was seen just once. The length of the CDR3 is 13 residues. Germline V gives CDR1 LNHDA, CDR2 SQIVND (reference sequence). With 5 bases removed from V and 10 bases from J, the gap between germline ends came to 17 bases.

The TCR originated in a man aged 18-30 years in good health. Some clones in this sample may be carry-over from other donors' samples. Sequencing used naive CD8+ T cells from PBMCs. The chain combines TRBV19 with TRBJ1-1; no reliable D call. CDR3 in amino acids: CASSSSGINRAFF. The DNA for the CDR3 is TGTGCCAGTAGTTCTTCCGGGATTAATCGAGCTTTCTTT. Full variable domain (rest looked up from reference TRBV19 and TRBJ1-1): DGGITQSPKYLFRKEGQNVTLSCEQNLNHDAMYWYRQDPGQGLRLIYYSQIVNDFQKGDIAEGYSVSREKKESFPLTVTSAQKNPTAFYLCASSSSGINRAFFGQGTRLTVV.